This is a list of T cell receptor beta chains from one sample in a study of shared T cell receptors in the human thymus. The repertoire was sequenced with immunoSEQ multiplex PCR; TCRdb's copy has only in-frame clones and lacks some. This sample has 700,000 or so clones, with 70% to 90% found just once. This same sample was also part of a study on human thymus T cells.

Sequencing used thymocytes. The receptors derive from a girl in the first two years of life with a congenital heart defect. CDR3s include the opening cysteine and the closing phenylalanine or tryptophan. Each record gives: CDR3 protein, CDR3 DNA, clone size, V gene, D gene, J gene. The D gene is left open where the match is weak. Size is omitted from some rows. Given values are once, few, many or a class for expanded clones.

CDR3aa: CASSPRGRDNQPQHF
CDR3nt: TGTGCCAGCTCACCGCGTGGCAGGGACAATCAGCCCCAGCATTTT
abundance: NA
v_gene: TRBV28
d_gene: NA
j_gene: TRBJ1-5

CDR3aa: CASSLDWDRGPYEQYF
CDR3nt: TGCGCCAGCAGCTTGGACTGGGACAGGGGACCCTACGAGCAGTACTTC
abundance: NA
v_gene: TRBV5-1
d_gene: TRBD1
j_gene: TRBJ2-7

CDR3aa: CASSPPGQGGLNTEAFF
CDR3nt: TGTGCCAGCAGTCCGCCGGGACAGGGGGGACTAAACACTGAAGCTTTCTTT
abundance: NA
v_gene: TRBV27
d_gene: TRBD1
j_gene: TRBJ1-1

CDR3aa: CASVPTGAAHNEQFF
CDR3nt: TGTGCCAGCGTCCCGACAGGGGCCGCACACAATGAGCAGTTCTTC
abundance: NA
v_gene: TRBV2
d_gene: TRBD1
j_gene: TRBJ2-1

CDR3aa: CATSRAKTGSDNSPLHF
CDR3nt: TGTGCCACCAGCAGAGCCAAGACAGGTAGTGATAATTCACCCCTCCACTTT
abundance: NA
v_gene: TRBV15
d_gene: NA
j_gene: TRBJ1-6

CDR3aa: CASSDPDPREFF
CDR3nt: TGTGCCAGCAGCGATCCCGATCCGCGCGAGTTCTTC
abundance: once
v_gene: TRBV9
d_gene: NA
j_gene: TRBJ2-1

CDR3aa: CASSLAEPGAGANVLTF
CDR3nt: TGTGCCAGCAGCTTGGCAGAACCCGGGGCTGGGGCCAACGTCCTGACTTTC
abundance: NA
v_gene: TRBV5-6
d_gene: NA
j_gene: TRBJ2-6

CDR3aa: CASSPHSPHKTGYYGYTF
CDR3nt: TGCGCCAGCAGCCCACATAGTCCCCACAAGACAGGGTACTATGGCTACACCTTC
abundance: NA
v_gene: TRBV5-1
d_gene: TRBD1
j_gene: TRBJ1-2

CDR3aa: CASRLADTYEQYF
CDR3nt: TGTGCCAGTAGACTAGCGGATACCTACGAGCAGTACTTC
abundance: NA
v_gene: TRBV5-5
d_gene: TRBD2
j_gene: TRBJ2-7

CDR3aa: CATSPRPGHRNTEAFF
CDR3nt: TGTGCCACCAGCCCAAGACCGGGACACCGGAACACTGAAGCTTTCTTT
abundance: NA
v_gene: TRBV15
d_gene: NA
j_gene: TRBJ1-1

CDR3aa: CASSQGGPGVYSVYTF
CDR3nt: TGCGCCAGCAGCCAAGGGGGGCCAGGGGTCTACTCCGTCTACACCTTC
abundance: once
v_gene: TRBV4-3
d_gene: NA
j_gene: TRBJ1-2

CDR3aa: CASRANTEAFF
CDR3nt: TGCGCCAGCAGGGCGAACACTGAAGCTTTCTTT
abundance: NA
v_gene: TRBV5-1
d_gene: NA
j_gene: TRBJ1-1